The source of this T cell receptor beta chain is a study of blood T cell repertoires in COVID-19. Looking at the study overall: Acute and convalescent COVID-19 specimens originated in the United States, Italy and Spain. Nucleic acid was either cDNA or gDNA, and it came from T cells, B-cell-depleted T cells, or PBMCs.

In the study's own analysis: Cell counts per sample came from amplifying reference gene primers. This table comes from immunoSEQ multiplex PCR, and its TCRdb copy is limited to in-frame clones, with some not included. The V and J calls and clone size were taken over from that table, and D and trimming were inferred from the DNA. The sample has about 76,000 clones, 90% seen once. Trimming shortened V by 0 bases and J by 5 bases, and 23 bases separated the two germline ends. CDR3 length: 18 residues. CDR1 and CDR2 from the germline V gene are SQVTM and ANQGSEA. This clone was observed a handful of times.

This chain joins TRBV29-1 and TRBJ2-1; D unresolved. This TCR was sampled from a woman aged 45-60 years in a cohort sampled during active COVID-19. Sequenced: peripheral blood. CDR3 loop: CSVEEGVRFFSGDNEQFF. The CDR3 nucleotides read TGCAGCGTTGAAGAGGGTGTCCGTTTTTTCTCCGGAGACAATGAGCAGTTCTTC.